A single sample is the source of the 14 T cell receptor beta chains below, sequenced in a study of CD8 T cells in Susac syndrome. When the RNA was reverse transcribed, random hexamers were used with an input of 0.5 to 1 ug. One entry per CDR3 protein results from TCRdb running MiXCR on the immunoSEQ multiplex PCR reads. Among about 300,000 distinct CDR3 sequences listed, about 88% were seen once. Material for sequencing was CD8+ T cells from PBMCs. The receptors derive from a human donor with multiple sclerosis.

The chain recombines TRBV27 with TRBJ1-6; 10 nucleotides match TRBD1. V lost 3 bases to trimming and J lost 9 bases; unmatched junction nucleotides: 2. This CDR3 region has 14 residues. The V gene's germline CDR1 is MNHEY and CDR2 SMNVEV (reference sequence). The CDR3: CASSLWTGGSPLHF. DNA for the CDR3: TGTGCCAGCAGTTTGTGGACAGGGGGTTCACCCCTCCACTTT.

In the case of this clonotype: An end of the junction differs from the germline gene, which may be a read error. This chain links TRBV2 with TRBJ1-6; TRBD1 agrees at 7 bases. This CDR3 contains 15 residues. Germline CDR1 SNHLY, CDR2 FYNNEI. The CDR3 nucleotides are TGTGCCAGCAGTGATACAGGGGTTGGCAATTCGCCCCTCCACTTT. Translated: CASSDTGVGNSPLHF.

The chain joins TRBV27 to TRBJ2-7; 11 nucleotides agree with TRBD2. Germline CDR1 reads MNHEY; CDR2 reads SMNVEV (reference sequence). V was clipped by 5 bases and J by 5 bases; unmatched bases: 20. The CDR3 extends over 19 amino acids. CDR3 region: CASSPYGAHQLAGVHEQYF. CDR3 in DNA: TGTGCCAGCAGTCCCTACGGGGCACATCAACTAGCGGGAGTCCACGAGCAGTACTTC.

The rearrangement joins TRBV28 to TRBJ2-5; 7 positions match TRBD1. Per the germline V gene, CDR1 is MDHEN and CDR2 is SYDVKM. Trimming removed 5 bases from V and 1 base from J; junction bases left unmatched: 13. The CDR3 sequence is 17 residues long. CDR3 amino acids: CASSPYLRDSLQETQYF. DNA for the CDR3: TGTGCCAGCAGTCCCTACCTCCGGGACAGTCTCCAAGAGACCCAGTACTTC.

The V call is TRBV6-5, the J call TRBJ2-7; a weak D match, TRBD2 (5 bases). Germline-derived CDR1 and CDR2 are MNHEY and SVGAGI. Trimming removed 1 base from V and 4 bases from J, with 11 bases in between. CDR3 length: 14 amino acids. This CDR3 reads CASSYLGPGYEQYF. The DNA of the CDR3 is TGTGCCAGCAGTTACTTGGGCCCGGGGTACGAGCAGTACTTC.

The CDR3 loop is CASSHRSGANVLTF. CDR3 bases: TGTGCCAGCAGTCACCGGTCTGGGGCCAACGTCCTGACTTTC. The chain has TRBV27 and TRBJ2-6; D remains unclear. Germline-derived CDR1 and CDR2 are MNHEY and SMNVEV (reference sequence). CDR3 length equals 14 residues. V lost 5 bases to trimming and J lost 1 base, with 6 bases between them.

V usage is TRBV4-2 and J usage is TRBJ1-4; D is possibly TRBD1 (6 bases). The germline V and J ends were trimmed by 1 base and 6 bases, with 9 bases remaining between them. CDR1 LGHNA and CDR2 YNFKEQ come from the germline V gene. The CDR3 contains 14 residues. This CDR3 is CASSQAWTDEKLFF. The DNA for the CDR3 is TGTGCCAGCAGCCAAGCGTGGACAGATGAAAAACTGTTTTTT.

The V gene is TRBV6-4, the J gene TRBJ2-1, with D possibly TRBD1 on 6 matching bases. CDR3 length: 15 amino acids. Trimming shortened V by 0 bases and J by 8 bases, and 14 bases separated the two germline ends. CDR1 is MRHNA, CDR2 SNTAGT, per germline. DNA for the CDR3: TGTGCCAGCAGTGACTCTGGGGGCGCGGGTCATGAGCAGTTCTTC. Translated: CASSDSGGAGHEQFF.

The chain joins TRBV7-9 to TRBJ2-3; 10 bases fit TRBD2. The J segment lost 3 bases and the V segment lost 5 bases, leaving 8 bases of the junction unmatched. The CDR3 is 16 amino acids. Germline V CDR1 and CDR2: SEHNR, FQNEAQ (reference sequence). The CDR3: CASSALTSGTTDTQYF. Here the CDR3 DNA reads TGTGCCAGCAGCGCGCTAACTAGCGGGACGACAGATACGCAGTATTTT.

V is TRBV28 and J is TRBJ2-3, with 9 bases identical to TRBD1. Germline CDR1 and CDR2: MDHEN and SYDVKM. V lost 6 bases, J lost 3 bases, and 10 bases stayed unmatched. The CDR3 is 16 amino acids. CDR3 protein: CASRFTGGSRTDTQYF. CDR3 DNA: TGTGCCAGCAGATTTACAGGGGGCTCGAGGACAGATACGCAGTATTTT.

The genes are TRBV30 and TRBJ2-7; 7 nucleotides line up with TRBD2. From germline, CDR1 is GTSNPN and CDR2 SVGIG (reference sequence). The CDR3 runs 13 residues. The V gene end was trimmed by 4 bases and the J gene end by 6 bases; junction bases not matched to a gene: 9. CDR3 nucleotide sequence: TGTGCCTGGAACGGAGCGGGATTGGGCGAGCAGTACTTC. Amino acids: CAWNGAGLGEQYF.

The J gene is TRBJ1-1, the V gene TRBV7-9; D is undetermined. CDR3 length equals 12 residues. The germline V gene encodes CDR1 SEHNR and CDR2 FQNEAQ (reference sequence). Trimming left V 7 bases short and J 1 base short, with 7 bases between. CDR3 DNA: TGTGCCAGCATAAACGGGAACACTGAAGCTTTCTTT. As protein: CASINGNTEAFF. Based on the CDR3 plus reference TRBV7-9 and TRBJ1-1, the full variable domain is DTGVSQNPRHKITKRGQNVTFRCDPISEHNRLYWYRQTLGQGPEFLTYFQNEAQLEKSRLLSDRFSAERPKGSFSTLEIQRTEQGDSAMYLCASINGNTEAFFGQGTRLTVV.

Notes on this clonotype: Just one base apart from a much larger clone, this may be a read error. The rearrangement uses TRBV12-3 or TRBV12-4 and TRBJ2-1; no definite D call. There are 12 residues in the CDR3. V was clipped by 7 bases and J by 7 bases, with 11 bases between them. DNA for the CDR3: TGTGCCAGCACCTTAGTGGGGAATGAGCAGTTCTTC. It encodes CASTLVGNEQFF.

This chain links TRBV7-9 with TRBJ2-5, with a tentative D call TRBD1 (7 bases). This CDR3 region has 13 residues. Germline V gene sequence: CDR1 SEHNR, CDR2 FQNEAQ (reference sequence). V gave up 8 bases and J gave up 5 bases, with 15 bases separating them. This CDR3 reads CASRRGQGETQYF. In DNA, the CDR3 is TGTGCCAGCCGGAGGGGGCAGGGGGAGACCCAGTACTTC.